The 27 T cell receptor beta chains listed next were all sequenced from one sample in a study of shared T cell receptors in the human thymus. Data came from immunoSEQ multiplex PCR; TCRdb stores just in-frame clones and leaves some out. The sample holds approximately 760,000 clones; approximately 83% are singletons and the top ten take roughly 0.01%. These data were likewise used in another study, on human thymus T cells.

Sequencing was performed on thymocytes. All receptors come from a girl under three years old with a congenital heart defect.

The chain joins TRBV5-1 to TRBJ2-7, with D possibly TRBD1 on 7 matching bases. CDR3 length: 16 amino acids. V dropped 4 bases and J dropped 1 base, with 18 bases sitting between them. In germline, CDR1 is SGHRS, CDR2 YFSETQ. In DNA, the CDR3 is TGCGCCAGCAGCGATCCTAGACAGGGAGGTTCCTACGAGCAGTACTTC. Its protein product is CASSDPRQGGSYEQYF.

In this sample, this clone turned up a few times. The V and J genes are TRBV15 and TRBJ1-5, with 10 bases fitting TRBD1. The germline CDR1 and CDR2 sequences are LNHNV and YYDKDF (reference sequence). V was pared by 4 bases and J by 2 bases, with 14 bases of the junction left unmatched. CDR3 length: 19 amino acids. Here the CDR3 DNA reads TGTGCCACCAGCATCTCCGGGAGACAGGGGGCAGTCGGCAATCAGCCCCAGCATTTT. Translation: CATSISGRQGAVGNQPQHF. Based on the CDR3 plus reference TRBV15 and TRBJ1-5, the full variable domain is DAMVIQNPRYQVTQFGKPVTLSCSQTLNHNVMYWYQQKSSQAPKLLFHYYDKDFNNEADTPDNFQSRRPNTSFCFLDIRSPGLGDTAMYLCATSISGRQGAVGNQPQHFGDGTRLSIL.

The genes are TRBV4-2 and TRBJ1-1; maybe TRBD1 (6 bases). With 4 bases removed from V and 1 base from J, the gap between germline ends came to 16 bases. Germline CDR1 is LGHNA and CDR2 is YNFKEQ. This CDR3 spans 16 amino acids. The CDR3 DNA sequence: TGTGCCAGCAGCCTAGGTAGGGGGTCCCCGAACACTGAAGCTTTCTTT. It codes for CASSLGRGSPNTEAFF.

This rearrangement joins TRBV9 to TRBJ2-1, with a possible D match to TRBD2 (6 bases). The V and J ends lost 3 bases and 4 bases respectively, with 20 bases between them. Germline lookup yields CDR1 SGDLS and CDR2 YYNGEE. The CDR3 has 17 amino acids. The CDR3 loop reads CASSGPGGSQLYNEQFF. DNA of the CDR3: TGTGCCAGCAGCGGCCCTGGGGGGTCTCAACTTTACAATGAGCAGTTCTTC.

Only one count was recorded for this clone. The chain links TRBV27 to TRBJ2-7, with a tentative D call TRBD2 (5 bases). This CDR3 contains 13 residues. V was cut by 6 bases and J by 0 bases, with 9 bases left in between. CDR1 and CDR2 from the germline V gene are MNHEY and SMNVEV (reference sequence). The CDR3 sequence is CASRGEGSYEQYF. The DNA of the CDR3 is TGTGCCAGCAGGGGAGAGGGCTCCTACGAGCAGTACTTC.

The rearrangement uses TRBV4-1 and TRBJ2-2; possible D gene TRBD1, 6 bases. V dropped 6 bases and J dropped 6 bases, with 11 bases sitting between them. Germline V CDR1 and CDR2: MGHRA, YSYEKL. CDR3 length: 13 amino acids. The DNA for the CDR3 is TGCGCCAGCAGTCACAGGGTGGCCGGGGAGCTGTTTTTT. Translation: CASSHRVAGELFF.

The CDR3: CAISEEADRFYEQYF. DNA of the CDR3: TGTGCCATCAGTGAGGAGGCAGACCGTTTCTACGAGCAGTACTTC. The chain uses TRBV10-3 and TRBJ2-7, with D unclear. The CDR3 is made up of 15 amino acids. V dropped 2 bases and J dropped 3 bases, with 14 bases sitting between them. In germline, CDR1 is ENHRY, CDR2 SYGVKD.

The V and J genes are TRBV5-1 and TRBJ2-7, with 8 bases matching TRBD1. The CDR3 sequence is 16 residues long. Trimming cost V 2 bases and J 4 bases; bases outside gene matches: 11. The germline V gene has CDR1 SGHRS and CDR2 YFSETQ. CDR3 sequence (DNA): TGCGCCAGCAGCTTAACTCGGGACAGGAACCTTTACGAGCAGTACTTC. It specifies CASSLTRDRNLYEQYF.

The chain is built from TRBV28 and TRBJ2-7, with 7 nucleotides matching TRBD1. Germline CDR1 reads MDHEN; CDR2 reads SYDVKM. The CDR3 is 17 residues long. The trim removed 4 bases at V and 2 bases at J, leaving 14 bases unmatched. In DNA form, the CDR3 reads TGTGCCAGCAGTTCCCCTCCGACAGGGCTGTGGGCCTACGAGCAGTACTTC. Its protein is CASSSPPTGLWAYEQYF. Full variable domain (rest looked up from reference TRBV28 and TRBJ2-7): DVKVTQSSRYLVKRTGEKVFLECVQDMDHENMFWYRQDPGLGLRLIYFSYDVKMKEKGDIPEGYSVSREKKERFSLILESASTNQTSMYLCASSSPPTGLWAYEQYFGPGTRLTVT.

This chain connects TRBV11-3 to TRBJ2-2; maybe TRBD2 (6 bases). The CDR3 is 14 residues long. The V end was cut by 8 bases, the J end by 6 bases, with 16 bases between. CDR1 SGHNT and CDR2 YENEEA come from the germline V gene. The DNA of the CDR3 is TGTGCCAGCTTACCCATGCGGAGGGCCGGGGAGCTGTTTTTT. Amino acid sequence: CASLPMRRAGELFF.

This clone was counted between two and nine times. The chain employs TRBV6-6 and TRBJ1-5; TRBD1 aligns across 8 bases. CDR1 is MNHNY and CDR2 is SVGAGI in the germline V gene (reference sequence). The V segment lost 7 bases and the J segment 6 bases; nucleotides outside the gene matches: 8. The CDR3 is 14 amino acids. CDR3 DNA: TGTGCCAGCACCCAGGGGGCGCGAGGTCAGCCCCAGCATTTT. Translation: CASTQGARGQPQHF.

The chain is built from TRBV7-7 and TRBJ2-1, with 14 bases that match TRBD2. The germline CDR1 and CDR2 sequences are SSHAT and FNYEAQ (reference sequence). The junction had 7 bases not matched to a gene; V was cut back by 5 bases and J by 7 bases. This CDR3 has 16 amino acids. The CDR3 reads CASSAGLAGGYNEQFF. In nucleotides, the CDR3 is TGTGCCAGCAGCGCCGGACTAGCGGGGGGTTATAATGAGCAGTTCTTC.

The chain is built from TRBV7-2 and TRBJ2-3, with TRBD2 matching over 7 bases. The CDR3 spans 17 residues. V lost 5 bases, J lost 1 base, and 12 bases stayed unmatched. The V gene's germline CDR1 is SGHTA and CDR2 FQGNSA. CDR3 loop: CASSKIRGEGGTDTQYF. CDR3 coding DNA: TGTGCCAGCAGCAAAATTCGGGGGGAAGGGGGCACAGATACGCAGTATTTT. Based on the CDR3 plus reference TRBV7-2 and TRBJ2-3, the full variable domain is GAGVSQSPSNKVTEKGKDVELRCDPISGHTALYWYRQSLGQGLEFLIYFQGNSAPDKSGLPSDRFSAERTGGSVSTLTIQRTQQEDSAVYLCASSKIRGEGGTDTQYFGPGTRLTVL.

This rearrangement joins TRBV19 to TRBJ2-3; 9 bases map to TRBD2. V lost 7 bases, J lost 2 bases, and 19 bases stayed unmatched. Germline V lookup: CDR1 LNHDA, CDR2 SQIVND (reference sequence). This CDR3 contains 19 residues. The CDR3, as DNA: TGTGCCAGTACGCGGGGGCGGGGGGGCCGGCCAGGGGACACAGATACGCAGTATTTT. It yields the protein CASTRGRGGRPGDTDTQYF.

The CDR3 nucleotides read TGTGCCAGCAGTCCTCGGGAGGGGGCAGAGACCCAGTACTTC. Residues: CASSPREGAETQYF. The genes are TRBV7-9 and TRBJ2-5; perhaps TRBD2 as D (8 bases). Trimming cost V 6 bases and J 4 bases, with 15 bases left between them. CDR1 and CDR2 from the germline V gene are SEHNR and FQNEAQ (reference sequence). The CDR3 totals 14 residues. The variable domain in full, completed from reference TRBV7-9 and TRBJ2-5, reads DTGVSQNPRHKITKRGQNVTFRCDPISEHNRLYWYRQTLGQGPEFLTYFQNEAQLEKSRLLSDRFSAERPKGSFSTLEIQRTEQGDSAMYLCASSPREGAETQYFGPGTRLLVL.

The chain combines TRBV28 with TRBJ1-5, with D tentatively TRBD1 (5 bases). Germline loops: CDR1 MDHEN, CDR2 SYDVKM. The CDR3 is 19 residues long. Deletions cut 2 bases from V and 0 bases from J, with 20 bases between. CDR3: CASSLRPSPRQNSNQPQHF. Here the CDR3 DNA reads TGTGCCAGCAGTTTAAGGCCCTCCCCCCGACAGAATAGCAATCAGCCCCAGCATTTT.

The table lists this clone with a few counts. This sequence joins TRBV27 and TRBJ2-1, with D maybe TRBD1 (6 bases). Germline loops: CDR1 MNHEY, CDR2 SMNVEV (reference sequence). The CDR3 totals 17 residues. Trimming left V 3 bases short and J 1 base short, with 16 bases between. The CDR3 nucleotides read TGTGCCAGCAGTTTCACCTTCAGGGGCGTATCCTACAATGAGCAGTTCTTC. Amino acids: CASSFTFRGVSYNEQFF.

This clone was recorded only once. V gene TRBV29-1 combines with J gene TRBJ1-1; D not resolved. This CDR3 comprises 13 residues. Trimming left V 3 bases short and J 8 bases short, with 16 bases between. The V gene's germline CDR1 is SQVTM and CDR2 ANQGSEA. CDR3 coding DNA: TGCAGCGTTGAGGTAGTGGTAAAGGAGGAAGCTTTCTTT. Its translation: CSVEVVVKEEAFF.

The CDR3 DNA sequence: TGTGCCAGCAGCCCCTGGGGAGGGAAGAGCTATGGCTACACCTTC. Translated: CASSPWGGKSYGYTF. The chain combines TRBV5-4 with TRBJ1-2; D is unresolved. V lost 4 bases, J lost 4 bases, and 17 bases lay in between. In germline, CDR1 is SGHNT, CDR2 YYREEE (reference sequence). This CDR3 comprises 15 residues.

V usage is TRBV5-8 and J usage is TRBJ1-5; 7 positions match TRBD1. CDR3 length equals 14 residues. CDR1 is SGHTS and CDR2 is YDEGEE in the germline V gene. V lost 0 bases to trimming and J lost 5 bases; unmatched junction nucleotides: 2. CDR3: CASSLGDSYQPQHF. CDR3 coding DNA: TGTGCCAGCAGCTTGGGGGACAGCTATCAGCCCCAGCATTTT.

This clone was counted between two and nine times. The chain links TRBV6-1 to TRBJ1-1; TRBD1 aligns across 7 bases. J was trimmed by 6 bases and V by 7 bases; bases with no gene match: 5. Germline V gene data show CDR1 as MNHNS and CDR2 as SASEGT. The CDR3 sequence is 12 residues long. CDR3 sequence: CASTDREPEAFF. CDR3 DNA sequence: TGTGCCAGCACCGACAGGGAGCCTGAAGCTTTCTTT.

The rearrangement links TRBV29-1 to TRBJ1-4; TRBD1 is a possible D gene (5 bases). CDR1 is SQVTM and CDR2 is ANQGSEA in the germline V gene. The CDR3 has 12 amino acids. Trimming cost V 6 bases and J 6 bases, with 11 bases left between them. The CDR3 is CSVGTDYEKLFF. The CDR3 DNA follows: TGCAGCGTGGGGACTGATTATGAAAAACTGTTTTTT.

Only one count was recorded for this clone. The genes are TRBV27 and TRBJ2-3, with D unclear. The CDR3 spans 12 residues. Per the germline V gene, CDR1 is MNHEY and CDR2 is SMNVEV (reference sequence). Trimming pared 5 bases from V and 3 bases from J, leaving 6 bases between. The CDR3 DNA is TGTGCCAGCAGTCTCTTGACAGATACGCAGTATTTT. Encoded protein: CASSLLTDTQYF.

The CDR3 DNA sequence: TGTGCCAGCAGTGGGTCGACAGGGGAGAGATACTACGAGCAGTACTTC. Amino acids: CASSGSTGERYYEQYF. The chain recombines TRBV27 with TRBJ2-7, with 8 bases matching TRBD1. This CDR3 region has 16 residues. The J segment lost 3 bases and the V segment lost 5 bases, leaving 12 bases of the junction unmatched. The germline gives CDR1 MNHEY, CDR2 SMNVEV (reference sequence).

The genes are TRBV6-1 and TRBJ1-1, with D tentatively TRBD1 (5 bases). Germline V gives CDR1 MNHNS, CDR2 SASEGT. Trimming took 2 bases from V and 3 from J, leaving 34 bases between them. The CDR3 runs 22 residues. This CDR3 reads CASSESSRGHRFWVVPYTEAFF. The DNA for the CDR3 is TGTGCCAGCAGTGAATCATCACGAGGCCACAGGTTTTGGGTCGTACCGTACACTGAAGCTTTCTTT.

CDR3 nucleotide sequence: TGTGCCAGCAGCTTAGGGCCAGAAGCCTACGAGCAGTACTTC. As protein: CASSLGPEAYEQYF. V usage is TRBV11-2 and J usage is TRBJ2-7, with no clear D. This CDR3 has 14 amino acids. Germline-derived CDR1 and CDR2 are SGHAT and FQNNGV. The V gene lost 1 base and the J gene lost 2 bases, with 9 bases spanning the gap.

The rearrangement links TRBV6-6 to TRBJ2-6; D remains ambiguous. CDR1 is MNHNY, CDR2 SVGAGI, per germline (reference sequence). The CDR3 runs 15 residues. Between the trimmed V and J ends, which lost 2 bases and 0 bases, there was a span of 5 bases. The CDR3 DNA sequence: TGTGCCAGCAGTTACCCCTACTCTGGGGCCAACGTCCTGACTTTC. Its translation: CASSYPYSGANVLTF.